This T cell receptor beta chain was sequenced in a study of identical twins. Deletions cut 6 bases from V and 2 bases from J, with 11 bases between. Germline CDR1 reads SGHAT; CDR2 reads FQNNGV. The CDR3 contains 13 residues. Healthy Caucasians, and only they, were the donors. From the 5' RACE reads, TCRdb called clonotypes with MiXCR, one entry per CDR3 protein. The profile shows 1.5 million to 2 million distinct CDR3 sequences, less than 40% of them singletons. This clonotype was seen only a few times. This chain links TRBV11-2 with TRBJ2-7; D call uncertain. Sequencing used cord blood. This sequence was found in a newborn girl in good health. Written as DNA, the CDR3 is TGTGCCAGCAGGCCAGACACCGCCTACGAGCAGTACTTC. Translating gives CASRPDTAYEQYF.